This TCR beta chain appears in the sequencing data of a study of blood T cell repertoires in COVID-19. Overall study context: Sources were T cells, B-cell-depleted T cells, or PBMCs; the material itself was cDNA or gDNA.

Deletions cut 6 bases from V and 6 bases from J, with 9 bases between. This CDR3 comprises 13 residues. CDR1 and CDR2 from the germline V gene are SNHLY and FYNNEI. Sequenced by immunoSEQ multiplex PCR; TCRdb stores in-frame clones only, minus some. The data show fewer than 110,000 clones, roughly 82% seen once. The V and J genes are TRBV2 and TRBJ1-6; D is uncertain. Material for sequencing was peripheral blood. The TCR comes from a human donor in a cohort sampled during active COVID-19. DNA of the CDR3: TGTGCCAGCAGGGACGGAGGTAATTCACCCCTCCACTTT. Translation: CASRDGGNSPLHF.